The rows below give T cell receptor beta chains drawn from one sample of a study of cytomegalovirus exposure and HLA in healthy donors. Profiling relied on immunoSEQ multiplex PCR, and the TCRdb table lists in-frame clones only, not all of them. The repertoire has 170,000 or so clones, around four fifths of them found once; the top ten carry around 1.5%. The sample consisted of PBMCs. These receptors all stem from a woman aged 25 to 39 in good health and CMV-seronegative. The CDR3 runs from the conserved cysteine through the conserved F or W. Each record gives: J gene, V gene, D gene, clone size, CDR3 DNA, CDR3 protein. The D gene is left open where the match is weak. Clone size is given for some rows only: seen once, a few or many times, or a class if the clone is expanded.

J: TRBJ1-1
V: TRBV7-2
D: .
size: .
DNA: TGTGCCAGCAGCTTAAGAACTGGGAACACTGAAGCTTTCTTT
CDR3: CASSLRTGNTEAFF

J: TRBJ1-4
V: TRBV5-5
D: .
size: .
DNA: TGTGCCAGCAGCTTGGTAACATCCCGAGGGACTAATGAAAAACTGTTTTTT
CDR3: CASSLVTSRGTNEKLFF

J: TRBJ1-1
V: TRBV18
D: .
size: once
DNA: TGTGCCAGCTCACCAGAGGGCGACACTGAAGCTTTCTTT
CDR3: CASSPEGDTEAFF

J: TRBJ2-2
V: TRBV7-3
D: .
size: .
DNA: TGTGCCAGCAGCTTCCAACAGGACGGGGAGCTGTTTTTT
CDR3: CASSFQQDGELFF

J: TRBJ1-6
V: TRBV5-1
D: .
size: .
DNA: TGCGCCAGCAGCTTTGGACAGCCCTATAATTCACCCCTCCACTTT
CDR3: CASSFGQPYNSPLHF

J: TRBJ2-3
V: TRBV19
D: .
size: .
DNA: TGTGCCAGTAGTGGAGGCTCCCGCATCACAGATACGCAGTATTTT
CDR3: CASSGGSRITDTQYF

J: TRBJ1-2
V: TRBV19
D: .
size: few
DNA: TGTGCCACCTCCGGGTTATTGTCCAGAGCTCATGGCTACACCTTC
CDR3: CATSGLLSRAHGYTF

J: TRBJ2-7
V: TRBV30
D: .
size: few
DNA: TGTGCCTGGAGTGTAGGCGTAGTGGGGGGTATCTACGAGCAGTACTTC
CDR3: CAWSVGVVGGIYEQYF

J: TRBJ1-5
V: TRBV7-9
D: TRBD1
size: few
DNA: TGTGCCAGCGGACCAACAGGGGCCGGCGATCAGCCCCAGCATTTT
CDR3: CASGPTGAGDQPQHF

J: TRBJ1-5
V: TRBV30
D: .
size: .
DNA: TGTGCCTGGGGAGGGGGGGATAGCAATCAGCCCCAGCATTTT
CDR3: CAWGGGDSNQPQHF

J: TRBJ1-1
V: TRBV14
D: TRBD1
size: .
DNA: TGTGCCAGCAGCCAAGGGACAGGCAAAGCTTTCTTT
CDR3: CASSQGTGKAFF

J: TRBJ2-1
V: TRBV11-2
D: TRBD2
size: .
DNA: TGTGCCAGCACCTTAGCGGGGGGGTACAATGAGCAGTTCTTC
CDR3: CASTLAGGYNEQFF

J: TRBJ2-3
V: TRBV19
D: TRBD2
size: .
DNA: TGTGCCAGTAGTATTGGCGGGGGACTACCTAGCACAGATACGCAGTATTTT
CDR3: CASSIGGGLPSTDTQYF

J: TRBJ2-5
V: TRBV5-1
D: TRBD1
size: .
DNA: TGCGCCAGCAGCTTGGGTCAGGGACAGGGGACGGTTCGAGAGCAGTACTTC
CDR3: CASSLGQGQGTVREQYF

J: TRBJ1-1
V: TRBV11-3
D: TRBD1
size: few
DNA: TGTGCCAGCAGCACCAGACAGGGTCAAGCTTTCTTT
CDR3: CASSTRQGQAFF

J: TRBJ1-2
V: TRBV10-3
D: .
size: .
DNA: TGTGCCATCAGTGACGCCTCGACAGCTTATGGCTACACCTTC
CDR3: CAISDASTAYGYTF

J: TRBJ2-3
V: TRBV5-1
D: TRBD1
size: once
DNA: TGCGCCAGCAGCTCGACTACAGGGGGCTTGGGCACAGATACGCAGTATTTT
CDR3: CASSSTTGGLGTDTQYF

J: TRBJ2-1
V: TRBV11-2
D: TRBD2
size: .
DNA: TGTGCCAGCAGCTTATCCAAGGCGACTAGCGGAGACAATGAGCAGTTCTTC
CDR3: CASSLSKATSGDNEQFF

J: TRBJ1-4
V: TRBV7-9
D: .
size: .
DNA: TGTGCCAGCAGCTCCCGGGGTCTTCAGCCCTTTAATGAAAAACTGTTTTTT
CDR3: CASSSRGLQPFNEKLFF

J: TRBJ2-7
V: TRBV19
D: .
size: .
DNA: TGTGCCAGTAGTATTGCAGTTGGTACAGAGCAGTACTTC
CDR3: CASSIAVGTEQYF

J: TRBJ1-2
V: TRBV2
D: TRBD1
size: .
DNA: TGTGCCAGCAGTCCGGGACAGGGAGACTATGGCTACACCTTC
CDR3: CASSPGQGDYGYTF